These T cell receptor beta chains were read from a single sample in a study of response to subunit inactivated influenza vaccine. TCRdb processed the RT-PCR reads anew with MiXCR; each CDR3 protein has one entry. The sample has about 540,000 distinct CDR3 sequences; around a quarter are singletons. This sample also appeared in a second study, on T cells expressing NK-cell markers.

The sequencing used CD4+ T cells sorted from PBMCs, collected 11 to 12 days after vaccination. The receptors here all came from a man over 45 who received an inactivated influenza vaccine. The CDR3 runs from the conserved cysteine through the conserved F or W. A D gene is named only where the DNA matches it firmly. The size entry is marked missing in some rows and otherwise reads once, few, many or a size class.

j_gene	d_gene	abundance	v_gene	CDR3nt	CDR3aa
TRBJ1-2	TRBD1	-	TRBV3-1	TGTGCCAGCAGCCAAGCATCTCGACAGGGCTATGGCTACACCTTC	CASSQASRQGYGYTF
TRBJ2-5	-	few	TRBV7-2	TGTGCCAGCAGCGTCCCGGGTACTAGGAAGACCCAGTACTTC	CASSVPGTRKTQYF
TRBJ2-2	-	-	TRBV4-3	TGCGCCAGCAGCCAAGGAACAGCGCCCGTACCCGGGGAGCTGTTTTTT	CASSQGTAPVPGELFF
TRBJ1-1	-	few	TRBV28	TGTGCCAGCAGTTTTGATCGGTTAGCTGAAGCTTTCTTT	CASSFDRLAEAFF
TRBJ1-2	TRBD1	-	TRBV3-1	TGTGCCAGCAGCCAAGATAGGGACAGGGGAAGGTATGGCTACACCTTC	CASSQDRDRGRYGYTF
TRBJ2-2	TRBD2	few	TRBV10-2	TGCGCCAGCAATAGCGGGGCCGGGGAGCTGTTTTTT	CASNSGAGELFF
TRBJ2-1	TRBD1	many	TRBV5-1	TGCGCCAGCAGCTTGGCAGACAGGGGGAATGAGCAGTTCTTC	CASSLADRGNEQFF
TRBJ1-1	-	few	TRBV11-1	TGTGCCAGCAGCTTGGTTAATGTATGGGGCAGGGGTGGCACTGAAGCTTTCTTT	CASSLVNVWGRGGTEAFF
TRBJ2-1	-	-	TRBV4-3	TGCGCCAGCAGCCCATCCCAGAGCTCCTACAATGAGCAGTTCTTC	CASSPSQSSYNEQFF
TRBJ2-5	-	few	TRBV7-8	TGTGCCAGCATACGGCGGGGCAGATCCGGGGAGACCCAGTACTTC	CASIRRGRSGETQYF
TRBJ2-1	TRBD2	-	TRBV13	TGTGCCAGCAGTCGCCGGGAGGGGCCGAATGAGCAGTTCTTC	CASSRREGPNEQFF
TRBJ2-1	-	-	TRBV6-4	TGTGCCAGCAGTGACCTAACGGGAGAAAGTCATGAGCAGTTCTTC	CASSDLTGESHEQFF
TRBJ1-3	-	few	TRBV7-9	TGTGCCAGCAGCGTAGGAGGGGGAGGCTCTGGAAACACCATATATTTT	CASSVGGGGSGNTIYF
TRBJ1-3	-	few	TRBV4-2	TGTGCCAGCAGCCAAGAGGGGGGGCAGGGAGGAAACACCATATATTTT	CASSQEGGQGGNTIYF
TRBJ2-1	TRBD1	few	TRBV7-9	TGTGCCAGCAGCTTATCCAGGGGGCTCACCCACAATGAGCAGTTCTTC	CASSLSRGLTHNEQFF
TRBJ2-3	-	few	TRBV3-1	TGTGCCAGCAGCCAAGTCGAGGCAGATACGCAGTATTTT	CASSQVEADTQYF
TRBJ2-7	-	-	TRBV6-1	TGTGCCAGCAGTGTAGGGGTTGCGGCCTCCTACGAGCAGTACTTC	CASSVGVAASYEQYF
TRBJ1-2	TRBD1	-	TRBV10-3	TGTGCCATCAGGACCGGGACAGGGTTTTTTGGCTACACCTTC	CAIRTGTGFFGYTF
TRBJ2-1	-	-	TRBV15	TGTGCCACCAGCAGAGGTGCGGGGGCGTACGAGCAGTTCTTC	CATSRGAGAYEQFF
TRBJ2-1	-	-	TRBV20-1	TGCAGTGCTAGAATCGGGGACCTTGAGCAGTTCTTC	CSARIGDLEQFF
TRBJ2-2	-	-	TRBV12-3/TRBV12-4	TGTGCCAGCAGAAGTACAGGGGACTCGAACACCGGGGAGCTGTTTTTT	CASRSTGDSNTGELFF
TRBJ2-5	TRBD1	-	TRBV11-2	TGTGCCAGCAGCGACCCGTCCACAGGGGCGGGCTTAGAGACCCAGTACTTC	CASSDPSTGAGLETQYF
TRBJ2-5	TRBD2	-	TRBV28	TGTGCCGGCTTCGGAAGACTAGCGGGGTACCAAGAGACCCAGTACTTC	CAGFGRLAGYQETQYF
TRBJ1-1	TRBD1	-	TRBV18	TGTGCCAGCTCACCCGGGACAGGGGGCAGGGACACTGAAGCTTTCTTT	CASSPGTGGRDTEAFF
TRBJ2-1	-	-	TRBV6-1	TGTGCCAGCAGTCCTGCGGGAAAAAACAATGAGCAGTTCTTC	CASSPAGKNNEQFF
TRBJ2-7	TRBD1	many	TRBV12-3/TRBV12-4	TGTGCCAGCAGTCATGACAGGGAACCCTACGAGCAGTACTTC	CASSHDREPYEQYF
TRBJ1-1	TRBD1	many	TRBV6-1	TGTGCCAGCAGTGGGACAGGGCGGACTGAAGCTTTCTTT	CASSGTGRTEAFF
TRBJ1-2	-	many	TRBV29-1	TGCAGCGTTGGAGGGGGGATAGGCTACACCTTC	CSVGGGIGYTF
TRBJ1-4	-	-	TRBV7-9	TGTGCCAGCAGCCCCGACAGGTTTATGGGTGAAAAACTGTTTTTT	CASSPDRFMGEKLFF
TRBJ2-2	TRBD2	-	TRBV12-3/TRBV12-4	TGTGCCAGCAGTTTCCGGCGGGAGGGGGCCGGGGAGCTGTTTTTT	CASSFRREGAGELFF
TRBJ1-2	-	few	TRBV29-1	TGCAGCGTCCCCGGGACTCGGGGGGACTATGGCTACACCTTC	CSVPGTRGDYGYTF
TRBJ2-3	-	-	TRBV20-1	TGCAGTGCTAGACAGGGACTCACAGATACGCAGTATTTT	CSARQGLTDTQYF
TRBJ1-1	-	few	TRBV6-5	TGTGCCAGCAGTTGGGGGACGCGGAGCACTGAAGCTTTCTTT	CASSWGTRSTEAFF
TRBJ2-1	-	-	TRBV14	TGTGCCAGCAGCCAAGATCGGGCGGCGCCTAATATCTTC	CASSQDRAAPNIF
TRBJ1-2	-	-	TRBV5-5	TGTGCCAGCAGTACCTCCCCCGGACAGAACTATGGCTACACCTTC	CASSTSPGQNYGYTF
TRBJ1-3	TRBD1	many	TRBV29-1	TGCAGCGTCGCCTCGGGACAGGGCTCTGGAAACACCATATATTTT	CSVASGQGSGNTIYF
TRBJ2-7	TRBD1	-	TRBV10-3	TGTGCCACGTACGATGGACAGGGGTGGGTGTTC	CATYDGQGWVF
TRBJ2-3	-	-	TRBV6-1	TGTGCCAGCAGTGGACCTGGCGTAGGGTCAGATACGCAGTATTTT	CASSGPGVGSDTQYF
TRBJ2-5	-	-	TRBV7-9	TGTGCCAGCAGCGGGGGGGCGGTATCCCAAGAGACCCAGTACTTC	CASSGGAVSQETQYF
TRBJ2-7	-	many	TRBV29-1	TGCAGCGTTCTGACAGACTACGAGCAGTACTTC	CSVLTDYEQYF
TRBJ1-5	-	few	TRBV6-5	TGTGCCAGCAGTTACATGGGCCCCCCTTTGTACGGCAATCAGCCCCAGCATTTT	CASSYMGPPLYGNQPQHF
TRBJ1-2	-	many	TRBV18	TGTGCCAGCTCACCCGAGATTAACTATGGCTACACCTTC	CASSPEINYGYTF
TRBJ2-1	TRBD2	few	TRBV5-1	TGCGCCAGCAGCTTGGCCCTAGCGGGAGATGAGCAGTTCTTC	CASSLALAGDEQFF